This T cell receptor (beta chain) appears in the sequencing data of a study of cytomegalovirus exposure and HLA in healthy donors. Primers included in the PCR were 60 Vbeta and 13 Jbeta primers. Assay used: immunoSEQ multiplex PCR; TCRdb lists only in-frame clones, some missing. This table holds approximately 100,000 clones, about 80% found once. The CDR3 spans 14 residues. Germline V gene lookup returns CDR1 LNHDA and CDR2 SQIVND (reference sequence). With 5 bases clipped from V and 2 bases from J, the junction kept 4 bases outside the gene matches. Material: PBMCs. The receptor was derived from a man aged 60 to 75 in good health and CMV-seropositive. The chain is built from TRBV19 and TRBJ1-2; 8 bases are a match to TRBD1. The CDR3 DNA sequence: TGTGCCAGTAGTCTCCGGGACAGGAACTATGGCTACACCTTC. This codes for CASSLRDRNYGYTF. Full variable domain (remainder filled in from reference TRBV19 and TRBJ1-2): DGGITQSPKYLFRKEGQNVTLSCEQNLNHDAMYWYRQDPGQGLRLIYYSQIVNDFQKGDIAEGYSVSREKKESFPLTVTSAQKNPTAFYLCASSLRDRNYGYTFGSGTRLTVV.